The clone carrying this TCR beta chain was found many times. The antigen is not known. This specimen belongs to a study of identical twins. Study-wide results and caveats: Monozygotic twin pairs showed more out-of-frame TCR alpha sharing than models estimated.

Template switching created a universal primer site, and the cDNA included unique molecular identifiers. MiXCR was run by TCRdb on the 5' RACE reads, yielding one entry per CDR3 protein. The data show about 100,000 distinct CDR3 sequences, roughly 6% seen once. Deletions cut 3 bases from V and 2 bases from J, with 10 bases between. CDR1 DFQATT and CDR2 SNEGSKA come from the germline V gene (reference sequence). The CDR3 is 13 amino acids. The material sequenced was memory T cells sorted from blood. The TCR was taken from a woman aged 50 to 60 in good health. The chain combines TRBV20-1 with TRBJ1-1; no definite D call. CDR3 amino acids: CSASGLANTEAFF. In nucleotides, the CDR3 is TGCAGTGCTAGTGGACTCGCCAACACTGAAGCTTTCTTT.